This is a list of T cell receptor beta chains from one sample in a study of neoadjuvant nivolumab and ipilimumab in lung cancer. The protocol was immunoSEQ multiplex PCR, while the TCRdb copy is restricted to in-frame clones and leaves out a portion. The sample shows roughly 20,000 clones, roughly 80% of them seen only once. The sample consisted of tumor tissue, taken after neoadjuvant nivolumab, alone or with ipilimumab, at or shortly before surgery. The receptors come from an adult with non-small cell lung cancer. The CDR3 runs from the conserved cysteine through the conserved F or W. D genes are given only for firm matches. Rows may omit the clone size; those that give it use once, few, many or a size class.

size	V	D	J	CDR3	DNA
-	TRBV6-5	TRBD2	TRBJ2-7	CASSQTGGEQYF	TGTGCCAGCAGCCAAACGGGGGGAGAGCAGTACTTC
few	TRBV5-1	TRBD2	TRBJ2-1	CASSQGLAGGYNEQFF	TGCGCCAGCAGCCAAGGACTAGCGGGGGGTTACAATGAGCAGTTCTTC
-	TRBV18	-	TRBJ2-6	CASSHTGTGPGANVLTF	TGTGCCAGCTCACACACAGGAACAGGGCCTGGGGCCAACGTCCTGACTTTC
-	TRBV5-1	-	TRBJ2-3	CASSGRGPTDTQYF	TGCGCCAGCTCCGGGCGGGGACCCACAGATACGCAGTATTTT
-	TRBV6-4	-	TRBJ1-5	CASRRLDSNQPQHF	TGTGCCAGCAGGCGACTCGATAGCAATCAGCCCCAGCATTTT
-	TRBV10-3	TRBD1	TRBJ2-5	CAISRPGQGETQYF	TGTGCCATCAGTAGACCGGGACAGGGGGAGACCCAGTACTTC
-	TRBV5-1	TRBD1	TRBJ2-7	CASSEAPGGPYEQYF	TGCGCCAGCAGCGAAGCCCCAGGGGGCCCCTACGAGCAGTACTTC
-	TRBV7-9	TRBD1	TRBJ1-1	CASSQPRGRGTDTEAFF	TGTGCCAGCAGCCAACCTCGGGGCAGGGGGACGGACACTGAAGCTTTCTTT
-	TRBV2	-	TRBJ1-1	CHSVGRGMNTEAFF	TGCCACAGCGTGGGAAGAGGGATGAACACTGAAGCTTTCTTT
-	TRBV6-5	-	TRBJ1-4	CASSRGKSELFF	TGTGCCAGCAGTAGAGGGAAGAGCGAACTGTTTTTT
-	TRBV7-2	-	TRBJ1-6	CASSTIGNSPLHF	TGTGCCAGCAGCACCATAGGTAATTCACCCCTCCACTTT
-	TRBV2	-	TRBJ1-2	CASSVQVNYGYTF	TGTGCCAGCAGTGTCCAGGTTAACTATGGCTACACCTTC
-	TRBV9	-	TRBJ1-1	CASSPKWYTEAFF	TGTGCCAGCAGCCCCAAGTGGTACACTGAAGCTTTCTTT
once	TRBV4-3	TRBD1	TRBJ1-3	CASSQTTGGFYTIYF	TGCGCCAGCAGCCAAACGACAGGGGGCTTTTACACCATATATTTT
-	TRBV5-1	-	TRBJ1-4	CASSLAQGATNEKLFF	TGCGCCAGCAGCTTGGCCCAGGGTGCAACTAATGAAAAACTGTTTTTT
once	TRBV7-9	-	TRBJ2-1	CASTPDRYNEQFF	TGTGCCAGCACCCCCGACAGGTACAATGAGCAGTTCTTC
few	TRBV7-2	-	TRBJ1-6	CASSPVVNSPLHF	TGTGCCAGCAGCCCCGTGGTTAATTCACCCCTCCACTTT
-	TRBV5-1	-	TRBJ2-2	CASTDWRTGELFF	TGCGCCAGCACCGATTGGCGGACCGGGGAGCTGTTTTTT
-	TRBV29-1	-	TRBJ2-2	CSSRGYSGELFF	TGCAGCTCCAGGGGCTACTCCGGGGAGCTGTTTTTT
-	TRBV29-1	TRBD2	TRBJ2-7	CSVEEGSSGETYEQYF	TGCAGCGTTGAAGAAGGGAGTAGCGGGGAGACTTACGAGCAGTACTTC
-	TRBV27	-	TRBJ2-3	CASSLRGDRSDTQYF	TGTGCCAGCAGTTTGAGGGGCGACCGTTCAGATACGCAGTATTTT
-	TRBV5-1	-	TRBJ1-2	CASSSSVTGSNYGYTF	TGCGCCAGCAGCTCCAGTGTGACAGGATCAAACTATGGCTACACCTTC
-	TRBV5-4	TRBD1	TRBJ2-3	CASSSAGGYEIGDTQYF	TGTGCCAGCAGCTCGGCAGGGGGCTACGAAATAGGAGATACGCAGTATTTT
-	TRBV5-4	-	TRBJ1-2	CASSLAGSWYGYTF	TGTGCCAGCAGCTTGGCGGGCAGTTGGTATGGCTACACCTTC
-	TRBV18	-	TRBJ1-2	CASSPVLGYGYTF	TGTGCCAGCTCACCGGTCCTCGGATATGGCTACACCTTC
-	TRBV6-5	-	TRBJ2-3	CASSPGGWFTDTQYF	TGTGCCAGCAGCCCCGGAGGTTGGTTCACAGATACGCAGTATTTT
-	TRBV5-1	-	TRBJ2-3	CASSLVLTAGTDTQYF	TGCGCCAGCAGCTTGGTATTAACGGCCGGCACAGATACGCAGTATTTT
-	TRBV15	-	TRBJ1-5	CATSSPPRKSVFGNQPQHF	TGTGCCACCAGCAGCCCCCCCCGAAAAAGTGTATTCGGCAATCAGCCCCAGCATTTT
once	TRBV7-2	-	TRBJ1-1	CASSLGGLNTEAFF	TGTGCCAGCAGCTTAGGAGGTTTGAACACTGAAGCTTTCTTT